Following are 30 T cell receptor beta chains from one sample sequenced in a study of identical twins. Using its own MiXCR run on the 5' RACE reads, TCRdb lists one record per CDR3 protein. The data contain 350,000 to 500,000 distinct CDR3 sequences, approximately 18% of them singletons. The sample taken for sequencing was naive T cells sorted from blood. These receptors all come from a man aged 50-60 years in good health.

The chain uses TRBV12-3 or TRBV12-4 and TRBJ2-3; 7 bases line up with TRBD2. The CDR3 is 12 amino acids. V gave up 7 bases and J gave up 5 bases; unmatched junction bases: 3. CDR3 DNA: TGTGCCAGCATCCGCGGGGGAGATACGCAGTATTTT. Protein sequence: CASIRGGDTQYF.

In this sample, this clonotype turned up many times. The V and J genes are TRBV20-1 and TRBJ2-5; 7 positions match TRBD2. This CDR3 region has 15 residues. CDR1 DFQATT and CDR2 SNEGSKA come from the germline V gene (reference sequence). The V segment lost 0 bases and the J segment 4 bases; nucleotides outside the gene matches: 8. The CDR3 nucleotides are TGCAGTGCTAGAGATGACGCTTGGGGGGGAGAGACCCAGTACTTC. Its protein is CSARDDAWGGETQYF.

J is TRBJ2-1 and V is TRBV6-1; D tentatively reads TRBD1 or TRBD2 (6 bases each). V dropped 10 bases and J dropped 8 bases, with 18 bases sitting between them. This CDR3 spans 13 amino acids. Germline CDR1 is MNHNS and CDR2 is SASEGT. The CDR3 DNA sequence: TGTGCCACATGTCGGAGGGGGTCCGATGAGCAGTTCTTC. Protein: CATCRRGSDEQFF.

The sample holds many counts of this clonotype. In DNA form, the CDR3 reads TGTGCCAGCAGCCAAGGACTAGCGGAAAACTACGAGCAGTACTTC. It encodes CASSQGLAENYEQYF. The chain carries TRBV3-1 and TRBJ2-7; 9 bases fit TRBD2. Germline lookup yields CDR1 LGHDT and CDR2 YNNKEL (reference sequence). V trimming: 1 base; J trimming: 3 bases; junction bases outside the gene matches: 4. The CDR3 totals 15 residues.

This clonotype occurred a few times. The V and J genes are TRBV2 and TRBJ1-4; 8 nucleotides line up with TRBD1. Germline CDR1 reads SNHLY; CDR2 reads FYNNEI. The CDR3 is 15 amino acids. V dropped 3 bases and J dropped 5; count of bases not matched to a gene: 5. CDR3 residues: CASSDLDRANEKLFF. The CDR3 bases are TGTGCCAGCAGTGACTTGGACAGGGCAAATGAAAAACTGTTTTTT.

This clonotype was detected many times. J is TRBJ2-1 and V is TRBV5-1, with a possible D match to TRBD2 (6 bases). This CDR3 region has 15 residues. V was trimmed by 5 bases and J by 4 bases, leaving 16 bases between them. Germline V CDR1 and CDR2: SGHRS, YFSETQ. CDR3 bases: TGCGCCAGCAGTTATGGGACTCATGATTACAATGAGCAGTTCTTC. Amino acid sequence: CASSYGTHDYNEQFF.

This clonotype has at least ten counts. The chain carries TRBV5-1 and TRBJ2-1; D not certain. CDR3 length: 14 amino acids. CDR1 is SGHRS, CDR2 YFSETQ, per germline. Trimming removed 1 base from V and 2 bases from J, with 7 bases in between. The CDR3 here is CASSLLQPYNEQFF. CDR3 bases: TGCGCCAGCAGCTTGTTACAGCCCTACAATGAGCAGTTCTTC.

In this sample, this clonotype turned up a few times. V is TRBV4-2 and J is TRBJ2-7; 9 bases agree with TRBD2. Trimming took 1 base from V and 1 from J; bases not matched to a gene: 5. The CDR3 spans 16 residues. Per germline, CDR1 LGHNA and CDR2 YNFKEQ. Here the CDR3 reads CASSQGGLAGSYEQYF. The CDR3 bases are TGTGCCAGCAGCCAAGGGGGCCTAGCGGGATCCTACGAGCAGTACTTC.

J is TRBJ1-1 and V is TRBV11-2, with D possibly TRBD1 on 5 matching bases. Deletions cut 7 bases from V and 4 bases from J, with 16 bases between. The CDR3 is 14 amino acids. CDR1 is SGHAT, CDR2 FQNNGV, per germline. Written as DNA, the CDR3 is TGTGCCAGCAACCGCGCGTGGGGGGGCACTGAAGCTTTCTTT. This codes for CASNRAWGGTEAFF.

The CDR3 spells CSVGRGTGEETQYF. CDR3 coding DNA: TGCAGCGTGGGAAGGGGGACAGGGGAAGAGACCCAGTACTTC. The chain uses TRBV29-1 and TRBJ2-5; 10 positions match TRBD1. Germline V lookup: CDR1 SQVTM, CDR2 ANQGSEA. The length of the CDR3 is 14 residues. After removal of 6 bases from V and 3 bases from J, the junction contained 7 bases not matched to a gene.

This clonotype turned up a few times. The chain combines TRBV7-3 with TRBJ2-1, with a weak D call TRBD2 (5 bases). The ends were cut back, 3 bases at V and 4 bases at J, with 13 bases in the middle. This CDR3 has 15 residues. CDR1 is SGHTA, CDR2 FQGTGA, per germline. The DNA for the CDR3 is TGTGCCAGCAGCTTTAATGCCGGGAATTACAATGAGCAGTTCTTC. Its protein is CASSFNAGNYNEQFF.

This clonotype has a handful of counts. The rearrangement links TRBV7-2 to TRBJ2-5, with no clear D. Germline assignment: CDR1 SGHTA and CDR2 FQGNSA. The CDR3 covers 14 residues. V shed 7 bases and J shed 5 bases, with 17 bases lying between them. CDR3 sequence reads: CASTRTDRRETQYF. The CDR3 region has the DNA TGTGCCAGCACCAGGACGGACCGCAGGGAGACCCAGTACTTC.

This sequence joins TRBV20-1 and TRBJ2-3; possible D gene TRBD2, 6 bases. The germline V gene encodes CDR1 DFQATT and CDR2 SNEGSKA (reference sequence). This CDR3 is 15 amino acids long. Trimming stripped 2 bases from V and 5 bases from J, with 17 bases between. The CDR3 DNA follows: TGCAGTGCTAGACGGGACTTAACATTGGGAGATACGCAGTATTTT. It translates to CSARRDLTLGDTQYF.

The chain employs TRBV27 and TRBJ2-2, with D unclear. This CDR3 region has 15 residues. V lost 9 bases and J lost 6, with 20 bases in between. From germline, CDR1 is MNHEY and CDR2 SMNVEV (reference sequence). In DNA form, the CDR3 reads TGTGCCAGTACGACAAGCGCAGTGGTCCCCGGGGAGCTGTTTTTT. It codes for CASTTSAVVPGELFF.

The table lists this clonotype with many counts. V and J are TRBV20-1 and TRBJ2-1; D could derive from TRBD1 or TRBD2 (6 bases each). The germline V and J ends were trimmed by 2 bases and 6 bases, with 29 bases remaining between them. The CDR3 has 19 amino acids. Germline CDR1 is DFQATT and CDR2 is SNEGSKA (reference sequence). The CDR3 is CSARIRAPRRGRYPNEQFF. The CDR3 coding sequence is TGCAGTGCTAGAATACGGGCCCCGAGAAGGGGGAGGTACCCCAATGAGCAGTTCTTC.

This clonotype was seen many times. The chain recombines TRBV28 with TRBJ2-2; 8 positions match TRBD2. The CDR3 loop spans 15 amino acids. CDR1 is MDHEN and CDR2 is SYDVKM in the germline V gene. V dropped 5 bases and J dropped 5; count of bases not matched to a gene: 7. CDR3 sequence (DNA): TGTGCCAGCAGTCCTAGGACTAGCCCAACCGGGGAGCTGTTTTTT. The encoded protein is CASSPRTSPTGELFF.

J is TRBJ2-7 and V is TRBV28; D possibly uses TRBD1 or TRBD2 (5 bases each). Germline V lookup: CDR1 MDHEN, CDR2 SYDVKM. The CDR3 is made up of 17 amino acids. Trimming took off 2 bases at V and 0 bases at J, with 17 bases between the two ends. In DNA, the CDR3 is TGTGCCAGCAGTTTACAAATAGGGCAGGGAGACTCCTACGAGCAGTACTTC. It is translated as CASSLQIGQGDSYEQYF.

This clonotype was seen a handful of times. The J gene is TRBJ2-1, the V gene TRBV12-3 or TRBV12-4, with unresolved D. The ends were cut back, 5 bases at V and 3 bases at J, with 11 bases in the middle. The CDR3 extends over 14 amino acids. The CDR3: CASSLGRFYNEQFF. CDR3 bases: TGTGCCAGCAGTCTCGGACGTTTCTACAATGAGCAGTTCTTC.

This clonotype was found a few times. The V and J genes are TRBV5-1 and TRBJ2-5; 10 nucleotides line up with TRBD1. Germline values: CDR1 SGHRS, CDR2 YFSETQ. J lost 5 bases, V lost 3 bases, and 10 bases had no gene match. This CDR3 contains 16 residues. Written as DNA, the CDR3 is TGCGCCAGCAGCTCGGACCCGACAGGGGGCCAGGAGACCCAGTACTTC. This gives the protein CASSSDPTGGQETQYF.

This clonotype was detected once. This rearrangement joins TRBV5-5 to TRBJ2-3; 11 bases are shared with TRBD1. The CDR3 length is 16 residues. J gave up 5 bases and V 3 bases, and 8 bases lay outside the gene matches. The V gene's germline CDR1 is SGHKS and CDR2 YYEKEE (reference sequence). CDR3 in DNA: TGTGCCAGCAGCTCAACCGGACAGGGGGCAAGAGATACGCAGTATTTT. Its translation is CASSSTGQGARDTQYF.

This clonotype was recorded at least ten times. V is TRBV29-1 and J is TRBJ2-1; D is ambiguous. The V gene lost 4 bases and the J gene lost 2 bases, with 9 bases spanning the gap. Germline CDR1 and CDR2: SQVTM and ANQGSEA. CDR3 length: 13 amino acids. CDR3 DNA: TGCAGCGTTGGTGGAAGGGCCTACAATGAGCAGTTCTTC. This sequence encodes CSVGGRAYNEQFF.

The chain recombines TRBV18 with TRBJ1-4; TRBD1 agrees at 7 bases. V trimming: 3 bases; J trimming: 5 bases; junction bases outside the gene matches: 9. CDR3 length: 16 amino acids. CDR1 is KGHSH, CDR2 LQKENI, per germline. CDR3 protein: CASSPGSGTENEKLFF. CDR3 bases: TGTGCCAGCTCACCGGGGAGCGGGACAGAAAATGAAAAACTGTTTTTT.

This clonotype was picked up one time. A read error may account for a junction end that differs from germline. The chain is built from TRBV28 and TRBJ1-3, with D perhaps TRBD1 (5 bases). This CDR3 has 14 amino acids. Germline V gives CDR1 MDHEN, CDR2 SYDVKM. The CDR3 here is CSSSSMQGGNTIYF. CDR3 sequence (DNA): TGTTCCAGCAGTTCGATGCAGGGAGGAAACACCATATATTTT.

This sequence joins TRBV4-3 and TRBJ2-3; 13 bases map to TRBD2. V trimming: 2 bases; J trimming: 7 bases; junction bases outside the gene matches: 6. Germline V gene lookup returns CDR1 LGHNA and CDR2 YSLEER. This CDR3 has 16 residues. CDR3 in DNA: TGCGCCAGCAGCCAATCCGCGACTAGCGGGAGGAATACGCAGTATTTT. Translated, it gives CASSQSATSGRNTQYF.

This clonotype was observed a few times. The V gene is TRBV28, the J gene TRBJ2-3; the match to TRBD2 covers 9 bases. This CDR3 region has 14 residues. V lost 7 bases, J lost 5 bases, and 7 bases stayed unmatched. From germline, CDR1 is MDHEN and CDR2 SYDVKM. The CDR3 DNA reads as TGTGCCAGCACCCCAGGTAGCGGGAGAGATACGCAGTATTTT. It codes for CASTPGSGRDTQYF.

This clonotype has a handful of counts. This chain links TRBV10-3 with TRBJ2-2; TRBD1 matches 11 bases. Germline V CDR1 and CDR2: ENHRY, SYGVKD. The CDR3 contains 15 residues. The V gene end was trimmed by 7 bases and the J gene end by 7 bases; junction bases not matched to a gene: 8. DNA of the CDR3: TGTGCCATCAAAGGCGGGACAGGGGGTCACGGGGAGCTGTTTTTT. Its protein product is CAIKGGTGGHGELFF.

This chain connects TRBV20-1 to TRBJ1-4; 7 bases agree with TRBD1. The CDR3 is 15 residues long. The V and J ends lost 3 bases and 5 bases, in that order; junction bases with no gene match: 9. The germline gives CDR1 DFQATT, CDR2 SNEGSKA (reference sequence). The CDR3 protein is CSARSLGQTNEKLFF. The CDR3 coding sequence is TGCAGTGCTAGGTCATTGGGACAGACAAATGAAAAACTGTTTTTT.

This clonotype came up many times. V and J are TRBV20-1 and TRBJ2-7, with D perhaps TRBD1 (5 bases). The CDR3 consists of 16 residues. Per the germline V gene, CDR1 is DFQATT and CDR2 is SNEGSKA (reference sequence). Trimming removed 3 bases from V and 1 base from J, with 19 bases in between. CDR3 bases: TGCAGTGCTAGCGATTTCATAGGGGAAATATCCTACGAGCAGTACTTC. Translation: CSASDFIGEISYEQYF.

This clonotype came up a few times. The chain joins TRBV20-1 to TRBJ1-3; tentatively, D is TRBD1 (5 bases). V dropped 0 bases and J dropped 0 bases, with 12 bases sitting between them. The CDR3 spans 16 residues. Germline CDR1 reads DFQATT; CDR2 reads SNEGSKA (reference sequence). CDR3 in DNA: TGCAGTGCTAGAGATGGGGGACGGAACTCTGGAAACACCATATATTTT. This sequence encodes CSARDGGRNSGNTIYF.

The chain is built from TRBV19 and TRBJ2-5, with a tentative D call TRBD1 (5 bases). The germline V and J ends were trimmed by 7 bases and 0 bases, with 12 bases remaining between them. This CDR3 is 14 amino acids long. CDR1 LNHDA and CDR2 SQIVND come from the germline V gene (reference sequence). Here the CDR3 DNA reads TGTGCCAGTACCTCAGCAGGGTACCAAGAGACCCAGTACTTC. As protein: CASTSAGYQETQYF.